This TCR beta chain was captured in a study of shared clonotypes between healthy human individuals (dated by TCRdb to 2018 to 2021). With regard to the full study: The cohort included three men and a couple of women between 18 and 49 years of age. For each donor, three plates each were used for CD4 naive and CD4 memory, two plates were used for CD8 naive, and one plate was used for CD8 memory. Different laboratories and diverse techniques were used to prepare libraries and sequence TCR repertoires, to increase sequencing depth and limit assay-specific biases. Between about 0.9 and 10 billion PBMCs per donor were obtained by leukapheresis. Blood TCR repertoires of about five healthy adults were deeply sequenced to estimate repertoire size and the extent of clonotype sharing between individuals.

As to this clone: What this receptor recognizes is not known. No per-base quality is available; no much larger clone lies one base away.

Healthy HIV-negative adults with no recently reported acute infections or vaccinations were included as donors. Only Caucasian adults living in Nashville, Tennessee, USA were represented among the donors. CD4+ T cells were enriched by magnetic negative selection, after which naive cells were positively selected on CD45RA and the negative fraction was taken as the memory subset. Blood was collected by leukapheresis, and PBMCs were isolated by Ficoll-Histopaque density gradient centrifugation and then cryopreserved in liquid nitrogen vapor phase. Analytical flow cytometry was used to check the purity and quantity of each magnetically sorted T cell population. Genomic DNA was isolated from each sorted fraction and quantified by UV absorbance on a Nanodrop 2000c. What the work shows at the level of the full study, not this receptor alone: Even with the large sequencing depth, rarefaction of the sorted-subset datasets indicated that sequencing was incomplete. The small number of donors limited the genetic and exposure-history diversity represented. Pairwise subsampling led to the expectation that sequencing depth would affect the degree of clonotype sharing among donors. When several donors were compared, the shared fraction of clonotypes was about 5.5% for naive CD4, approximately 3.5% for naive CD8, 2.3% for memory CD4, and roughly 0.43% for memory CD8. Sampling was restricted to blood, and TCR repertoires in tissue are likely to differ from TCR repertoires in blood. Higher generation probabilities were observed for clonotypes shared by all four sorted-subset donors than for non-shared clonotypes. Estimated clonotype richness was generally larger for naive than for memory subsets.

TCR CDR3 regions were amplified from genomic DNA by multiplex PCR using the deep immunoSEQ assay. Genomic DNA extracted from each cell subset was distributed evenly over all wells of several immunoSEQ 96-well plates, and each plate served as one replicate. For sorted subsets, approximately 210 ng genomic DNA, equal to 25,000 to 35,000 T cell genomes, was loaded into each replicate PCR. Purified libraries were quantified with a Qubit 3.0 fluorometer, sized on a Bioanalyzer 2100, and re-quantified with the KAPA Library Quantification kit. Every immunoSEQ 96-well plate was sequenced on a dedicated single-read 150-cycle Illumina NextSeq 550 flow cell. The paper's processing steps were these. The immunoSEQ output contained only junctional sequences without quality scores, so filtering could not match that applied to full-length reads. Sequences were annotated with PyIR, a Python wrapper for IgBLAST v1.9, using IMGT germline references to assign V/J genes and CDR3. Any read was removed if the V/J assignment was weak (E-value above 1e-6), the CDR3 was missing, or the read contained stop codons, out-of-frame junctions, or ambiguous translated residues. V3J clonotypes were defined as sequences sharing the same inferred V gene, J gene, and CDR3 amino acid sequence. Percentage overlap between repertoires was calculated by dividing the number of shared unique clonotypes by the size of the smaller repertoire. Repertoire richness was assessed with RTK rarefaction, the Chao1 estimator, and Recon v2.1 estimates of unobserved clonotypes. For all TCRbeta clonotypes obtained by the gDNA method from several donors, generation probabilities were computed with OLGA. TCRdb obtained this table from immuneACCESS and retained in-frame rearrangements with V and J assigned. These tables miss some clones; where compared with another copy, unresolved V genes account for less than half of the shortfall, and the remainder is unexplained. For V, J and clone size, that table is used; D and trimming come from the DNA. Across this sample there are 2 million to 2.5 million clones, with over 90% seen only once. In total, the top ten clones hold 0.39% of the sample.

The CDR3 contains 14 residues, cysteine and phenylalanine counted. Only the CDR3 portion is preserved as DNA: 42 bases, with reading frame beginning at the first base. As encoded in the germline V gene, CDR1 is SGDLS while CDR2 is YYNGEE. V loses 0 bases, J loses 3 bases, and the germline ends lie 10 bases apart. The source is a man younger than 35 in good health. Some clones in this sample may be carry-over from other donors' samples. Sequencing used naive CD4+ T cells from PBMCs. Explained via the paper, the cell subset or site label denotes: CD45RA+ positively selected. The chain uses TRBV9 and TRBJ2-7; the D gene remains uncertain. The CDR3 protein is CASSVEDLGYEQYF. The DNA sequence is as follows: TGTGCCAGCAGCGTAGAGGACCTTGGCTACGAGCAGTACTTC.